Sequencing of this TCR beta chain was carried out in a study of T cell repertoires in cytomegalovirus infection (dated by TCRdb to about 2019). Study-level background: The peptide stimulations were aimed at well-studied HLA-B-restricted epitopes as well as recently identified HLA-C-restricted CMV epitopes, whose presentation resists viral immunomodulation. Because public TCR beta signatures pointed to carriage of CMV infection together with the matching HLA type, the HLA type of each donor mattered for the analysis. Study-wide findings and limitations: Cumulative frequency of public TCR beta family members discriminated carriers of CMV infection plus the relevant HLA type in this cohort and an independent roughly 330-donor cohort. In the ex vivo response, HLA-C-restricted CMV-specific TCR beta clonotypes were dominant, and in two of eight donors the single most frequent clonotype came from this HLA-C-restricted group.

TCRdb lists the instrument as Illumina HiSeq 1500. Through fastp at Q25 and MiXCR, TCRdb rebuilt clones from the public reads, retaining in-frame beta chains. Identical CDR3 protein sequences are pooled into one entry, listed with their most common genes and DNA. This sample comprises roughly 990,000 distinct CDR3 sequences, under 40% of them detected only once. Under 15% of the sample comes from the top ten. The treatment or condition tag for this specimen amounts to: in vitro stimulation with specific CMV peptide epitopes to enrich CMV-specific T cells. Turning to this clonotype: Its antigen is currently not known. Base-call qualities are not available, and no considerably larger clone is one nucleotide away.

Ends trimmed: V by 0 bases, J by 1 base; bases unmatched to a gene: 1. The CDR3 has 17 amino acids, counting the end cysteine and phenylalanine. Of the read, only the CDR3 DNA is kept; its 51 bases are in frame from base 1. CDR1 and CDR2, looked up from the germline V gene (reference sequence), are DFQATT and SNEGSKA. This TCR was recovered from a human donor in good health (CMV status not recorded). Some clones in this sample may be carry-over from other donors' samples. The sequenced sample was cultured CD8+ T cells from PBMCs, obtained from culture after CMV antigen stimulation. The rearranged segments are TRBV20-1 and TRBJ2-6, and 12 bases in between align with TRBD2. The DNA sequence reads TGCAGTGCTAGAGAAACTAGCGGGAGGTCTGGGGCCAACGTCCTGACTTTC. The encoded protein is CSARETSGRSGANVLTF.